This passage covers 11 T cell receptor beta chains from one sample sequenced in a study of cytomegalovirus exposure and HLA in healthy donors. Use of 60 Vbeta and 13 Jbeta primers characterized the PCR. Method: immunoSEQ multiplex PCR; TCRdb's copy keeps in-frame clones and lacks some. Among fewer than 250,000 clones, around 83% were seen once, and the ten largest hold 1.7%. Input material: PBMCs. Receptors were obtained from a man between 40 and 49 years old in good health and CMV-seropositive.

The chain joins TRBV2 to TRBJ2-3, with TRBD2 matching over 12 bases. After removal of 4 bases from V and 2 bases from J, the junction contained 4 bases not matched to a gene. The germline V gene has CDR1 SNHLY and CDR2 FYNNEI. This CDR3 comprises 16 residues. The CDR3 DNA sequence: TGTGCCAGCAGTGGGACTAGCGGGACTTACACAGATACGCAGTATTTT. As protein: CASSGTSGTYTDTQYF.

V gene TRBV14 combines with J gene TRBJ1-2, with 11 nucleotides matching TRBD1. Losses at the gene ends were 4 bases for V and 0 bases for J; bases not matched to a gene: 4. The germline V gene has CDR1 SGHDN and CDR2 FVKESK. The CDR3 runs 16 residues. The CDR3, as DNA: TGTGCCAGCAGCCCGTTGGGACAGGGGGCTAACTATGGCTACACCTTC. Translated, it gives CASSPLGQGANYGYTF.

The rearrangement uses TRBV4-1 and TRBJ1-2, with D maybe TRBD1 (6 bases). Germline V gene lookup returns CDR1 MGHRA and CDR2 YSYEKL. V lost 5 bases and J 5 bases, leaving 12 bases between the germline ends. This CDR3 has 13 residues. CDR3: CASSTPDRYGYTF. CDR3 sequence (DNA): TGCGCCAGCAGCACACCGGACAGATATGGCTACACCTTC.

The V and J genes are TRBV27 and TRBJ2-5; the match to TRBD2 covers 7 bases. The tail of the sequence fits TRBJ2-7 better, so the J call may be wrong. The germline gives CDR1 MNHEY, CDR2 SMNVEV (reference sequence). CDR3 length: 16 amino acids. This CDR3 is CASSLSIRAGTGEQYF. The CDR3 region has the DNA TGTGCCAGCAGTTTATCGATCAGAGCGGGAACGGGCGAGCAGTACTTC.

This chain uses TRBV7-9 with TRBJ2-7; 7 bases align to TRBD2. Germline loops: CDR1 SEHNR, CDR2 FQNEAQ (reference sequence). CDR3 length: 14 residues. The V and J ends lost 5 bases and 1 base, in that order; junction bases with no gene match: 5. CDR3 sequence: CASSHRDYSYEQYF. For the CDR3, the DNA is TGTGCCAGCAGCCACCGGGACTATTCCTACGAGCAGTACTTC.

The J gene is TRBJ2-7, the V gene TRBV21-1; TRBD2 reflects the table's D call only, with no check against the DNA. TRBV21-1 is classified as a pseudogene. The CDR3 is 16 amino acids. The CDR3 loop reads CASSARGGGHDYEQYF. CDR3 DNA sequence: TGTGCCAGCAGCGCCCGGGGGGGAGGACACGACTACGAGCAGTACTTC.

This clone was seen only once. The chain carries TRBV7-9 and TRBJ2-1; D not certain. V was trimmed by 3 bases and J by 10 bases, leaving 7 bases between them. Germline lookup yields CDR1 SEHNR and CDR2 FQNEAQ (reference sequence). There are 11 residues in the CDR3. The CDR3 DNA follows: TGTGCCAGCAGCTTCGGAGACGAGCAGTTCTTC. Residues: CASSFGDEQFF.

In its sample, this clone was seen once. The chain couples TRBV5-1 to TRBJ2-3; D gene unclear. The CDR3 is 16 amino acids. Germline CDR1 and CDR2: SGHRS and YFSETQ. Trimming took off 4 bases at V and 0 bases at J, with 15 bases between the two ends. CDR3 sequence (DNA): TGCGCCAGCAGCCGGATGGCTCAGACAAGCACAGATACGCAGTATTTT. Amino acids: CASSRMAQTSTDTQYF.

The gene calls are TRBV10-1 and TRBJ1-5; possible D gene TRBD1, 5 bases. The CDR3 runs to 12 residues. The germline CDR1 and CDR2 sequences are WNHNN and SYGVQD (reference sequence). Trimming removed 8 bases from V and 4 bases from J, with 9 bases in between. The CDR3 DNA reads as TGCGCCAGCTGGGGCCGTAATCAGCCCCAGCATTTT. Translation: CASWGRNQPQHF.

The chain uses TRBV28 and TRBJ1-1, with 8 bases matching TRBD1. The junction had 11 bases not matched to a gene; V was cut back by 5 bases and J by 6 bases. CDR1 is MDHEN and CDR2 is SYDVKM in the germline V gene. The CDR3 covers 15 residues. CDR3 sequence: CASSGHGQGKPEAFF. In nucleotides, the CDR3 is TGTGCCAGCAGTGGTCACGGACAGGGTAAACCTGAAGCTTTCTTT.

DNA for the CDR3: TGCGCCAGCAGCCAAGATCGGGGTAGCATCTACGAGCAGTACTTC. This translates into CASSQDRGSIYEQYF. This rearrangement joins TRBV4-3 to TRBJ2-7, with D tentatively TRBD2 (5 bases). The CDR3 has 15 residues. Germline values: CDR1 LGHNA, CDR2 YSLEER. V was shortened by 0 bases and J by 3 bases, with 12 bases between the two germline ends.